These T cell receptor beta chains were read from a single sample in a study of CD8 T cells in ankylosing spondylitis. TCRdb re-analysed the 5' RACE reads in MiXCR, keeping a single row per CDR3 protein. The table has 150,000 to 200,000 distinct CDR3 sequences, 15% to 20% seen once. The sequenced material came from blood, either unsorted or a sorted T cell fraction (not recorded which). These receptors were collected from a male donor under 35 with ankylosing spondylitis or in good health (not recorded which). The CDR3 runs from the conserved cysteine through the conserved F or W. Fields, in order: CDR3 DNA, CDR3 protein, D gene, V gene, clone size, J gene. D genes are given only for firm matches. Some rows have no size entry. The others give once, few or many, or a class for an expanded clone.

DNA: TGTGCCAGCAGTTTATTATCCGGTGGCACAGATGTAAAGAGTGAGCAGTTCTTC
CDR3: CASSLLSGGTDVKSEQFF
D: -
V: TRBV28
size: many
J: TRBJ2-1

DNA: TGTGCCAGCAGTTTAAAGGGCAGGGGGCCTGATGAGCAGTACTTC
CDR3: CASSLKGRGPDEQYF
D: TRBD1
V: TRBV12-3/TRBV12-4
size: many
J: TRBJ2-7

DNA: TGCGCCAGCTTTAACAAGCCCTACGGAACAGAGTACAATGAGCAGTTCTTC
CDR3: CASFNKPYGTEYNEQFF
D: -
V: TRBV5-1
size: many
J: TRBJ2-1

DNA: TGTGCCAGCAGCCGGCGACTAGCGGGATTAAATGAGCAGTTCTTC
CDR3: CASSRRLAGLNEQFF
D: TRBD2
V: TRBV7-3
size: many
J: TRBJ2-1

DNA: TGTGCCAGCAGCTTAGAAATAGCGGTACCTGAGCAGTTCTTC
CDR3: CASSLEIAVPEQFF
D: -
V: TRBV7-2
size: -
J: TRBJ2-1

DNA: TGTGCCAGCAGCCTCCGCGCGGGGACCGGGAGCCGGCAAGAGACCCAGTACTTC
CDR3: CASSLRAGTGSRQETQYF
D: -
V: TRBV3-1
size: -
J: TRBJ2-5

DNA: TGTGCCAGCAGACCACAGGGCTCTGGGGCCAACGTCCTGACTTTC
CDR3: CASRPQGSGANVLTF
D: -
V: TRBV28
size: many
J: TRBJ2-6

DNA: TGTGCCACCAGTGATTTTGCACAGGGAGTAAGTGTCCGTGAGCAGTTCTTC
CDR3: CATSDFAQGVSVREQFF
D: -
V: TRBV24-1
size: -
J: TRBJ2-1

DNA: TGTGCCAGCTTACGCCCTGCCGGGACAGGGGGGAACACCGGGGAGCTGTTTTTT
CDR3: CASLRPAGTGGNTGELFF
D: TRBD1
V: TRBV27
size: few
J: TRBJ2-2

DNA: TGTGCCAGCAGCGTAGAAGTCGGGGAGCTGTTTTTT
CDR3: CASSVEVGELFF
D: -
V: TRBV9
size: many
J: TRBJ2-2

DNA: TGTGCCAGCAGCTCCCAAGGGGCCGCTGAAGCTTTCTTT
CDR3: CASSSQGAAEAFF
D: -
V: TRBV5-5
size: -
J: TRBJ1-1

DNA: TGTGCCAGCAGCCAAGAGGTCACCAGCCCGGCTCGGCAGTACTTC
CDR3: CASSQEVTSPARQYF
D: -
V: TRBV4-2
size: many
J: TRBJ2-7

DNA: TGTGCCAGCAGCTTACCAGGCCCTAGCTCCTACAATGAGCAGTTCTTC
CDR3: CASSLPGPSSYNEQFF
D: -
V: TRBV11-1
size: -
J: TRBJ2-1

DNA: TGCAGTGCTAGACACCAAGAGACCCAGTACTTC
CDR3: CSARHQETQYF
D: -
V: TRBV20-1
size: many
J: TRBJ2-5

DNA: TGTGCCAGCAGCCTCACCCCGGGACCCGATACGCAGTATTTT
CDR3: CASSLTPGPDTQYF
D: -
V: TRBV3-1
size: many
J: TRBJ2-3

DNA: TGTGCCAGCAGCTTAGTTGCACTCGCTGAGACCCAGTACTTC
CDR3: CASSLVALAETQYF
D: -
V: TRBV11-2
size: many
J: TRBJ2-5